The rows below give T cell receptor beta chains drawn from one sample of a study of long-term antiretroviral therapy in people with HIV. Some clones are missing from TCRdb's copy, which holds only in-frame ones; the method was immunoSEQ multiplex PCR. This table holds 20,000 or so clones, 84% found once. The sequenced sample was unsorted PBMCs, obtained 1.9 years after starting antiretroviral therapy. These receptors were obtained from a woman aged 45-60 years with HIV. Each CDR3 is given with its conserved first and last residue. The order of the fields is V gene, D gene, clone size, J gene, CDR3 protein. The D gene is left open where the match is weak. Clone size, where shown, is once, few, many, or a class for clones that have expanded.

TRBV7-9	TRBD1	NA	TRBJ2-7	CASSADREPPYEQYF
TRBV6-5	NA	NA	TRBJ2-7	CASSYAGGGSYEQYF
TRBV27	TRBD1	few	TRBJ2-2	CASSLEPGGYTGELFF
TRBV18	NA	NA	TRBJ2-2	CASSPRTDDTGELFF
TRBV28	TRBD1	NA	TRBJ1-2	CASQGTGFNYGYTF
TRBV25-1	TRBD2	NA	TRBJ2-1	CASSDSGGEVIEQFF
TRBV7-2	NA	NA	TRBJ2-3	CASSPTPSLAPYF
TRBV5-5	TRBD2	NA	TRBJ2-3	CASSSRGDTDTQYF
TRBV6-5	NA	NA	TRBJ2-7	CASSRGALYEQYF
TRBV4-3	NA	few	TRBJ1-6	CASSQELDSGGNSPLHF
TRBV6-5	NA	few	TRBJ1-6	CASSYSGQPNNSPLHF
TRBV15	TRBD2	NA	TRBJ2-3	CATRLGGTSGGGTDTQYF
TRBV7-9	TRBD1	NA	TRBJ2-5	CASGLQGAGQETQYF
TRBV19	NA	few	TRBJ2-3	CASSKDRGRADTQYF
TRBV6-5	TRBD1	NA	TRBJ2-5	CASSYSGQGATQYF
TRBV28	NA	NA	TRBJ1-1	CASSSISGLDTEAFF
TRBV7-8	TRBD2	NA	TRBJ2-2	CASSFGLADTGELFF
TRBV27	TRBD1	NA	TRBJ1-3	CASSKGAGGNTIYF
TRBV7-3	NA	NA	TRBJ2-3	CASKGTTGADTQYF
TRBV6-4	NA	once	TRBJ1-1	CASSLQENTEAFF
TRBV6-5	NA	NA	TRBJ1-6	CASSRNSLENSPLHF
TRBV5-4	TRBD1	NA	TRBJ1-6	CASRTGTANSPLHF
TRBV2	NA	NA	TRBJ1-5	CASRKGLWGGGNQPQHF
TRBV4-2	TRBD1	NA	TRBJ2-7	CASSLTGDYEQYF
TRBV19	TRBD2	NA	TRBJ2-1	CASSLRGGRNEQFF
TRBV5-4	NA	once	TRBJ1-1	CASSRGGGSGNTEAFF
TRBV5-4	NA	NA	TRBJ2-7	CASSRRRADSGYEQYF
TRBV4-2	NA	NA	TRBJ2-1	CASSREAGSYNEQFF
TRBV14	NA	NA	TRBJ1-1	CASSQDRNTEAFF
TRBV28	NA	NA	TRBJ1-4	CASSPYGGTLDEKLFF
TRBV6-4	NA	NA	TRBJ2-6	CASSNSGANVLTF
TRBV19	NA	NA	TRBJ2-1	CASSILPNEQFF